The 3 T cell receptor beta chains presented below share a single source sample, sequenced in a study of T-cell memory formation after mild COVID-19. TCRdb analysed the 5' RACE reads with MiXCR anew, one entry per CDR3 protein. The sample yields about 400,000 distinct CDR3 sequences, 15% to 20% seen once. Sequencing was done on a sample of PBMCs or a T cell subset sorted from them (not recorded which). These receptors were taken from a man aged 18 to 29 who had mild COVID-19 (a few samples of this study predate the infection). Cell type and time point are not known.

The rearrangement joins TRBV12-3 or TRBV12-4 to TRBJ2-2, with D maybe TRBD2 (6 bases). The V end lost 5 bases, the J end lost 7 bases, and 14 bases lay between the germline ends. There are 14 residues in the CDR3. In DNA form, the CDR3 reads TGTGCCAGCAGTGGAGGCGGGAATGGCGGGGAGCTGTTTTTT. Its translation: CASSGGGNGGELFF.

The chain recombines TRBV24-1 with TRBJ2-2; D call uncertain. The CDR3 contains 13 residues. V was pared by 2 bases and J by 5 bases, with 5 bases between. The germline CDR1 and CDR2 sequences are KGHDR and SFDVKD. The CDR3 sequence is CATSDYGTGELFF. The CDR3 region has the DNA TGTGCCACCAGTGATTACGGGACCGGGGAGCTGTTTTTT.

V usage is TRBV2 and J usage is TRBJ2-1; D is unresolved. The V gene lost 3 bases and the J gene lost 1 base, with 10 bases spanning the gap. CDR3 length: 15 residues. The germline CDR1 and CDR2 sequences are SNHLY and FYNNEI. Here the CDR3 reads CASSDGISSYNEQFF. The DNA for the CDR3 is TGTGCCAGCAGTGACGGCATCTCGTCCTACAATGAGCAGTTCTTC. Filled out from reference TRBV2 and TRBJ2-1, the complete variable domain reads EPEVTQTPSHQVTQMGQEVILRCVPISNHLYFYWYRQILGQKVEFLVSFYNNEISEKSEIFDDQFSVERPDGSNFTLKIRSTKLEDSAMYFCASSDGISSYNEQFFGPGTRLTVL.